The clone carrying this T cell receptor (beta chain) was counted ten times or more. This entry belongs to a study of Graves' ophthalmopathy and Graves' hyperthyroidism. For repertoire sequencing, the TCR beta CDR3 regions were amplified from RNA transcripts. A first-round RT-PCR used HTBI primers, followed by a second-round multiplex PCR. TCRdb re-analysed the multiplex PCR reads in MiXCR, keeping a single row per CDR3 protein. The sample gives 210,000 or so distinct CDR3 sequences, around 30% of which show up once; approximately 8.2% is in the top ten. V gave up 1 base and J gave up 2 bases, with 5 bases separating them. Germline loops: CDR1 DFQATT, CDR2 SNEGSKA (reference sequence). The CDR3 runs 12 residues.

Sequencing was done on a sample of peripheral blood. The receptor was derived from a man aged 50 to 59 with Graves' ophthalmopathy. The chain is built from TRBV20-1 and TRBJ2-5; D is unresolved. CDR3 bases: TGCAGTGCTAGAGTTGGACAAGAGACCCAGTACTTC. Translating it yields CSARVGQETQYF.